Sequencing of this TCR beta chain was carried out in a study of cytomegalovirus exposure and HLA in healthy donors. Study-wide results and caveats: A later analysis by the authors found several of the most significant clusters apparently linked to common viral pathogens.

This clone came up once. As yet, its antigen is unknown. PCR primers comprised 60 Vbeta and 13 Jbeta primers. The protocol was immunoSEQ multiplex PCR, while the TCRdb copy is restricted to in-frame clones and leaves out a portion. In the table there are 150,000 to 200,000 clones, 85% to 90% of which are singletons. The CDR3 contains 15 residues. The germline V gene encodes CDR1 SEHNR and CDR2 FQNEAQ (reference sequence). V shed 4 bases and J 6 bases; nucleotides not matched to a gene: 8. Sequenced: PBMCs. The receptor comes from a woman younger than 35 in good health and CMV-seronegative. The chain carries TRBV7-9 and TRBJ2-1; 8 bases agree with TRBD1. CDR3 loop: CASSSHRGEVNEQFF. The CDR3 DNA is TGTGCCAGCAGCTCCCACAGGGGGGAGGTCAATGAGCAGTTCTTC.